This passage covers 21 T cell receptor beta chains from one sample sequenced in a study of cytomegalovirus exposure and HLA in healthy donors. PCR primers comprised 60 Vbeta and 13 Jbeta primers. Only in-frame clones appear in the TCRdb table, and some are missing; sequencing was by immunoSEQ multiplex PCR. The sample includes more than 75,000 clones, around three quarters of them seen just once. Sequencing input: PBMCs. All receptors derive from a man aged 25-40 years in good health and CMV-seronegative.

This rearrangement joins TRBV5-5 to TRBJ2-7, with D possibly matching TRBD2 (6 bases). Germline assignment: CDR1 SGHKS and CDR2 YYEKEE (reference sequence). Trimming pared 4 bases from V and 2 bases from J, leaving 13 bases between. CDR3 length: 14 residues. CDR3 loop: CASSMGRGTYEQYF. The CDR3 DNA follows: TGTGCCAGCAGCATGGGGCGGGGTACCTACGAGCAGTACTTC.

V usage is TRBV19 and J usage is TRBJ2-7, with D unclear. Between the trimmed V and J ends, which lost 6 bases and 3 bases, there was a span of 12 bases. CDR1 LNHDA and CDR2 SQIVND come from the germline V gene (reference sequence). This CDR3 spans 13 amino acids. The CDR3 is CASRSVGRYEQYF. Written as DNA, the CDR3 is TGTGCCAGTAGGAGCGTAGGTCGCTACGAGCAGTACTTC. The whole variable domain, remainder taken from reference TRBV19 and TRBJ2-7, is DGGITQSPKYLFRKEGQNVTLSCEQNLNHDAMYWYRQDPGQGLRLIYYSQIVNDFQKGDIAEGYSVSREKKESFPLTVTSAQKNPTAFYLCASRSVGRYEQYFGPGTRLTVT.

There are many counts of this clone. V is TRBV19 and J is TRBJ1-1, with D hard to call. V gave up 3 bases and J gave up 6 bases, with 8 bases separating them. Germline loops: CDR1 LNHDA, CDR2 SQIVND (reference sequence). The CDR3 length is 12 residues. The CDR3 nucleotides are TGTGCCAGTAGTATGAGGGTCGCTGAAGCTTTCTTT. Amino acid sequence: CASSMRVAEAFF. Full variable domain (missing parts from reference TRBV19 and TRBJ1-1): DGGITQSPKYLFRKEGQNVTLSCEQNLNHDAMYWYRQDPGQGLRLIYYSQIVNDFQKGDIAEGYSVSREKKESFPLTVTSAQKNPTAFYLCASSMRVAEAFFGQGTRLTVV.

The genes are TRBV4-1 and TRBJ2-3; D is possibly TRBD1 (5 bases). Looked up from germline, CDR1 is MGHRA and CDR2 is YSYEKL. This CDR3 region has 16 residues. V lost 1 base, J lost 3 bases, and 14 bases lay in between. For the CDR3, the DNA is TGCGCCAGCAGCCAAGGTGGCCAGGGCCTAACAGATACGCAGTATTTT. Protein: CASSQGGQGLTDTQYF.

The CDR3 spells CASSYHQTPRDEKLFF. The CDR3 coding sequence is TGTGCCAGCAGTTACCACCAGACCCCCCGGGATGAAAAACTGTTTTTT. This chain uses TRBV6-5 with TRBJ1-4, with D hard to call. The germline V and J ends were trimmed by 2 bases and 6 bases, with 16 bases remaining between them. Germline lookup yields CDR1 MNHEY and CDR2 SVGAGI. This CDR3 has 16 residues.

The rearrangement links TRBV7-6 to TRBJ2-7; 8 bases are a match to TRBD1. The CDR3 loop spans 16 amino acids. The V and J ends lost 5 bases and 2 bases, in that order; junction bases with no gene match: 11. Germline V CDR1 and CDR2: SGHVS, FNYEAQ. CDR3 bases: TGTGCCAGCAGCCCAAGCGGATGGGACAGGACCTACGAGCAGTACTTC. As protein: CASSPSGWDRTYEQYF.

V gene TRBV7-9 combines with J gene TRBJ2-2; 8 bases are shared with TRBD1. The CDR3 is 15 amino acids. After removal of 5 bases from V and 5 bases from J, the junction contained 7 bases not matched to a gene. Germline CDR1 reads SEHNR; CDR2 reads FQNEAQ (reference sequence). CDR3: CASSPQDRATGELFF. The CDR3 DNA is TGTGCCAGCAGCCCCCAGGACAGGGCGACCGGGGAGCTGTTTTTT.

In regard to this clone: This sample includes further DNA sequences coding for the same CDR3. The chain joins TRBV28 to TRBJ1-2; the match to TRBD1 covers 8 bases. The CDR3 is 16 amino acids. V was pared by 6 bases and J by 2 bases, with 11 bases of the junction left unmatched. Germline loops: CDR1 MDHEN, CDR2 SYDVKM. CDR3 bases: TGTGCCAGCAGCCATTCCGGGACAGGCCGGAACTATGGCTACACCTTC. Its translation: CASSHSGTGRNYGYTF.

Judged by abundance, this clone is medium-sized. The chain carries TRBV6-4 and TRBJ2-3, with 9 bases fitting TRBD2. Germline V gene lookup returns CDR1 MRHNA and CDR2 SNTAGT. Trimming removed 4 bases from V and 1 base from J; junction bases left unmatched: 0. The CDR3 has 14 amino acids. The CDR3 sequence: CASSASGGTDTQYF. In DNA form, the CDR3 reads TGTGCCAGCAGTGCTAGCGGGGGCACAGATACGCAGTATTTT.

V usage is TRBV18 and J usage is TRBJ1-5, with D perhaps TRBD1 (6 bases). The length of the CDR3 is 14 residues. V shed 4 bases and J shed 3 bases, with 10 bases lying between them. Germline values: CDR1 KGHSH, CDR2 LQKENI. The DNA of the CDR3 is TGTGCCAGCTCACGCCGGGACACCAATCAGCCCCAGCATTTT. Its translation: CASSRRDTNQPQHF.

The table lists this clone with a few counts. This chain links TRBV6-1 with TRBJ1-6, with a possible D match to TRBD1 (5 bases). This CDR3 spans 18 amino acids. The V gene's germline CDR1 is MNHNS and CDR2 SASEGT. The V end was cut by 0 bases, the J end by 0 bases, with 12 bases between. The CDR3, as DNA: TGTGCCAGCAGTGAAGCTATAGGGGCCCGCTCCTATAATTCACCCCTCCACTTT. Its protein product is CASSEAIGARSYNSPLHF.

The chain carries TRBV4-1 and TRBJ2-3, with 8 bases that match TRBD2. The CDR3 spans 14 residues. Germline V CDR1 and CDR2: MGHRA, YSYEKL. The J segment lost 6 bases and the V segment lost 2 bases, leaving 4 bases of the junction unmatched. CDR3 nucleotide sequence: TGCGCCAGCAGCCAACTAGCGGGTCGGGATACGCAGTATTTT. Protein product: CASSQLAGRDTQYF.

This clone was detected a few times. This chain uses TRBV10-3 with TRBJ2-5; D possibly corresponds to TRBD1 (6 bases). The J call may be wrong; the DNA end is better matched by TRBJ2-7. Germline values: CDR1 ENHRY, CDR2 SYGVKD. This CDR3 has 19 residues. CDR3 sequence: CAISEPDSATGLTYYEQYF. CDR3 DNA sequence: TGTGCCATCAGTGAGCCCGATTCAGCGACAGGCCTCACTTACTACGAGCAGTACTTC.

Here the CDR3 DNA reads TGTGCCATCAGTGTCACTAGCTCCTACAATGAGCAGTTCTTC. This translates into CAISVTSSYNEQFF. The rearrangement uses TRBV10-3 and TRBJ2-1, with D perhaps matching TRBD2 (5 bases). Germline V lookup: CDR1 ENHRY, CDR2 SYGVKD. V lost 4 bases and J lost 0, with 7 bases in between. CDR3 length: 14 amino acids.

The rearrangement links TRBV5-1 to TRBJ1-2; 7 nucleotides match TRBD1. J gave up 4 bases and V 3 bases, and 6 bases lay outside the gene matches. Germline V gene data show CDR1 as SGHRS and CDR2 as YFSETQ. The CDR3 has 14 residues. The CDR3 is CASSSVGGSYGYTF. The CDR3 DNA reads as TGCGCCAGCAGCTCTGTAGGGGGCTCCTATGGCTACACCTTC.

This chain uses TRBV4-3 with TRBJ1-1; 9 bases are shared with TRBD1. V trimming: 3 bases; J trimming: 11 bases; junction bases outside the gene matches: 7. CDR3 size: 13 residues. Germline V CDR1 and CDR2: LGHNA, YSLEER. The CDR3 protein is CASSQRTGAKAFF. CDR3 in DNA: TGCGCCAGCAGCCAGAGGACAGGGGCAAAGGCTTTCTTT.

The CDR3 DNA is TGTGCCAGCAGCTTAGTAAGGGGTAAAAGTTCACCCCTCCACTTT. Amino acids: CASSLVRGKSSPLHF. The V gene is TRBV11-2, the J gene TRBJ1-6; tentative D call: TRBD1 (5 bases). CDR3 length equals 15 residues. V was shortened by 1 base and J by 9 bases, with 13 bases between the two germline ends. The germline gives CDR1 SGHAT, CDR2 FQNNGV.

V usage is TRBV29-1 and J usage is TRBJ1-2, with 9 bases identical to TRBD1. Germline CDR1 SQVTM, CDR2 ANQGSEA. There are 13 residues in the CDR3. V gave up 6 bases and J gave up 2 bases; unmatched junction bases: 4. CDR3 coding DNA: TGCAGCGTGGGGGGACAGGGAAACTATGGCTACACCTTC. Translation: CSVGGQGNYGYTF.

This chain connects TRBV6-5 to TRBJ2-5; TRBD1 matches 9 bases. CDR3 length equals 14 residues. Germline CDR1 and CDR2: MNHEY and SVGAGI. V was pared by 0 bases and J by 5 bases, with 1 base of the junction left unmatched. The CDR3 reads CASSYSGTGETQYF. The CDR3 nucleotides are TGTGCCAGCAGTTACTCCGGGACAGGGGAGACCCAGTACTTC.

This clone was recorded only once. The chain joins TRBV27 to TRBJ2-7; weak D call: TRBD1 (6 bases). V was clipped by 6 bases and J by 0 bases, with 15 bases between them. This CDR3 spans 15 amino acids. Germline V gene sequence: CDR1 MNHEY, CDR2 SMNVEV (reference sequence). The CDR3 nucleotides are TGTGCCAGCAGGAACGACAGGACTCCCTCCTACGAGCAGTACTTC. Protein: CASRNDRTPSYEQYF.

CDR3 region: CASRPPGGHEQYF. Written as DNA, the CDR3 is TGTGCCAGCAGACCCCCGGGGGGTCACGAGCAGTACTTC. V and J are TRBV27 and TRBJ2-7, with 7 bases identical to TRBD2. With V trimmed by 6 bases and J by 5 bases, 7 bases remained unmatched. The CDR3 loop spans 13 amino acids. Germline CDR1 is MNHEY and CDR2 is SMNVEV (reference sequence).